Each of the 28 T cell receptor beta chains below was sequenced from the same sample in a study of CD4 T cells in relation to SARS-CoV-2 and coronaviruses. Unexposed donor CD4+ T cells date from 2011-2018, before the COVID-19 pandemic. After 10 to 11 days of culture, CD4+ T cells were isolated. Their antigen targets remain unknown. The table came from immunoSEQ multiplex PCR; TCRdb's copy has only in-frame clones and leaves some out. The sample yields 25,000 to 35,000 clones, about 70% seen once. Sequenced input: CD4+ T cells from PBMCs, cultured in vitro. The receptors here all came from a human donor in good health.

The chain is built from TRBV4-2 and TRBJ2-5; D possibly uses TRBD1 or TRBD2 (5 bases each). The germline CDR1 and CDR2 sequences are LGHNA and YNFKEQ. CDR3 length equals 14 residues. V was clipped by 4 bases and J by 1 base, with 10 bases between them. The CDR3 DNA reads TGTGCCAGCAGCCCCACGGGGACCCAAGAGACCCAGTACTTC. This translates into CASSPTGTQETQYF.

This clone has only one observation. The chain employs TRBV4-1 and TRBJ2-6; 9 bases are shared with TRBD1. The germline V gene encodes CDR1 MGHRA and CDR2 YSYEKL. The CDR3 consists of 17 residues. Trimming took 4 bases from V and 4 from J; bases not matched to a gene: 8. The CDR3 nucleotides read TGCGCCAGCAGCCGAGCCGGGACAGGGACCGGGGCCAACGTCCTGACTTTC. As protein: CASSRAGTGTGANVLTF.

The chain employs TRBV5-1 and TRBJ2-6; tentative D call: TRBD1 (5 bases). Looked up from germline, CDR1 is SGHRS and CDR2 is YFSETQ. V dropped 4 bases and J dropped 2 bases, with 7 bases sitting between them. The CDR3 loop spans 14 amino acids. DNA of the CDR3: TGCGCCAGCAGCCAGGGAACTGGGGCCAACGTCCTGACTTTC. Its protein is CASSQGTGANVLTF.

The chain recombines TRBV7-9 with TRBJ1-5; no clear D. V was trimmed by 5 bases and J by 1 base, leaving 9 bases between them. Germline CDR1 and CDR2: SEHNR and FQNEAQ (reference sequence). The CDR3 is 14 residues long. CDR3 loop: CASSAADSNQPQHF. The CDR3, as DNA: TGTGCCAGCAGCGCGGCGGACAGCAATCAGCCCCAGCATTTT. Variable domain in full (rest from reference TRBV7-9 and TRBJ1-5): DTGVSQNPRHKITKRGQNVTFRCDPISEHNRLYWYRQTLGQGPEFLTYFQNEAQLEKSRLLSDRFSAERPKGSFSTLEIQRTEQGDSAMYLCASSAADSNQPQHFGDGTRLSIL.

This chain links TRBV2 with TRBJ1-2; TRBD1 matches 7 bases. Germline CDR1 is SNHLY and CDR2 is FYNNEI. Trimming took 4 bases from V and 3 from J; bases not matched to a gene: 17. The CDR3 length is 18 residues. CDR3 residues: CASSGSEATGWVDYGYTF. The CDR3 DNA reads as TGTGCCAGCAGTGGATCGGAGGCGACAGGGTGGGTCGACTATGGCTACACCTTC.

The rearrangement joins TRBV6-5 to TRBJ2-3; D may be TRBD1 or TRBD2 (5 bases each). The germline V gene has CDR1 MNHEY and CDR2 SVGAGI. The CDR3 spans 12 residues. The germline V and J ends were trimmed by 8 bases and 6 bases, with 12 bases remaining between them. CDR3 bases: TGTGCCAGCGTGGGGCGAGGGGATACGCAGTATTTT. It yields the protein CASVGRGDTQYF.

This clone occurred a few times. V usage is TRBV9 and J usage is TRBJ2-2, with TRBD1 identical over 9 bases. The germline gives CDR1 SGDLS, CDR2 YYNGEE. This CDR3 is 17 amino acids long. V was pared by 3 bases and J by 0 bases, with 6 bases of the junction left unmatched. The CDR3 DNA reads TGTGCCAGCAGCGGAACTGGACAGGGGTCGAACACCGGGGAGCTGTTTTTT. It translates to CASSGTGQGSNTGELFF.

V gene TRBV18 combines with J gene TRBJ1-1; TRBD1 matches 7 bases. After removal of 3 bases from V and 1 base from J, the junction contained 5 bases not matched to a gene. Germline CDR1 KGHSH, CDR2 LQKENI. The CDR3 covers 15 residues. The CDR3 is CASSPTRTGNTEAFF. The CDR3 nucleotides read TGTGCCAGCTCACCCACACGGACAGGGAACACTGAAGCTTTCTTT.

V gene TRBV6-5 combines with J gene TRBJ2-1; possibly TRBD1 for D (5 bases). CDR3 length: 13 amino acids. The germline gives CDR1 MNHEY, CDR2 SVGAGI. V was pared by 5 bases and J by 5 bases, with 10 bases between. The CDR3 sequence: CASSRNRNNEQFF. Written as DNA, the CDR3 is TGTGCCAGCAGTCGAAACAGGAACAATGAGCAGTTCTTC.

This clone was counted a few times. The rearrangement links TRBV7-6 to TRBJ1-6; a possible D gene is TRBD1 (5 bases). CDR1 SGHVS and CDR2 FNYEAQ come from the germline V gene. This CDR3 is 14 amino acids long. Trimming removed 5 bases from V and 5 bases from J, with 10 bases in between. The CDR3 DNA is TGTGCCAGCAGCCTTCGACAGAATAATTCACCCCTCCACTTT. Translation: CASSLRQNNSPLHF.

This chain connects TRBV4-1 to TRBJ1-6, with no clear D. In germline, CDR1 is MGHRA, CDR2 YSYEKL. V lost 1 base, J lost 7 bases, and 8 bases lay in between. The CDR3 consists of 14 residues. The CDR3 DNA is TGCGCCAGCAGCCAAGCAGAGGCAAATTCACCCCTCCACTTT. The encoded protein is CASSQAEANSPLHF.

The CDR3 is CASRRTGGGYEQYF. The CDR3 bases are TGTGCCAGCAGAAGGACAGGGGGCGGCTACGAGCAGTACTTC. The rearrangement links TRBV25-1 to TRBJ2-7; 11 positions agree with TRBD1. V lost 6 bases, J lost 3 bases, and 4 bases stayed unmatched. CDR1 and CDR2 from the germline V gene are MGHDK and SYGVNS. This CDR3 spans 14 amino acids.

The chain carries TRBV12-3 or TRBV12-4 and TRBJ1-6; D unresolved. Trimming left V 3 bases short and J 4 bases short, with 4 bases between. CDR3 length: 13 residues. The CDR3 sequence: CASSFQYNSPLHF. In nucleotides, the CDR3 is TGTGCCAGCAGTTTCCAATATAATTCACCCCTCCACTTT.

The chain links TRBV6-4 to TRBJ2-1; TRBD1 aligns across 7 bases. Germline V gene sequence: CDR1 MRHNA, CDR2 SNTAGT. J was trimmed by 2 bases and V by 5 bases; bases with no gene match: 6. The CDR3 extends over 15 amino acids. CDR3: CASSRDSMTYNEQFF. DNA of the CDR3: TGTGCCAGCAGTCGGGACAGTATGACCTACAATGAGCAGTTCTTC.

The chain combines TRBV19 with TRBJ1-2; perhaps TRBD1 as D (6 bases). The germline V gene encodes CDR1 LNHDA and CDR2 SQIVND (reference sequence). This CDR3 has 16 residues. Trimming pared 4 bases from V and 2 bases from J, leaving 17 bases between. In DNA form, the CDR3 reads TGTGCCAGTAGTAATATCCCCCGCAGGGGCAACTATGGCTACACCTTC. Protein: CASSNIPRRGNYGYTF.

J is TRBJ1-2 and V is TRBV19; D gene ambiguous. The CDR3 is made up of 16 amino acids. Germline V gene data show CDR1 as LNHDA and CDR2 as SQIVND (reference sequence). The V and J ends lost 3 bases and 2 bases respectively, with 16 bases between them. CDR3 loop: CASSMGGRLLNYGYTF. The CDR3 DNA follows: TGTGCCAGTAGTATGGGCGGCAGACTGTTGAACTATGGCTACACCTTC.

The chain has TRBV2 and TRBJ2-3, with D unclear. V lost 4 bases to trimming and J lost 2 bases, with 4 bases between them. The CDR3 is made up of 12 amino acids. In germline, CDR1 is SNHLY, CDR2 FYNNEI. The CDR3 coding sequence is TGTGCCAGCAGTGTCGACACAGATACGCAGTATTTT. It translates to CASSVDTDTQYF.

V is TRBV27 and J is TRBJ1-1; possibly TRBD1 for D (5 bases). Trimming took off 6 bases at V and 2 bases at J, with 16 bases between the two ends. Germline CDR1 MNHEY, CDR2 SMNVEV (reference sequence). The CDR3 loop spans 15 amino acids. CDR3 in amino acids: CASSTFLQGNTEAFF. The CDR3 DNA is TGTGCCAGCAGCACGTTCTTGCAGGGCAACACTGAAGCTTTCTTT.

The genes are TRBV4-1 and TRBJ1-2; D possibly corresponds to TRBD1 (6 bases). The CDR3 sequence is 16 residues long. V was cut by 4 bases and J by 4 bases, with 19 bases left in between. Germline lookup yields CDR1 MGHRA and CDR2 YSYEKL. The DNA for the CDR3 is TGCGCCAGCAGCCCTCTTACAGGGAGGGTTATCTATGGCTACACCTTC. Translation: CASSPLTGRVIYGYTF.

The J gene is TRBJ2-1, the V gene TRBV6-5, with a tentative D call TRBD2 (6 bases). The V gene lost 10 bases and the J gene lost 0 bases, with 10 bases spanning the gap. CDR3 length: 13 amino acids. Germline V gives CDR1 MNHEY, CDR2 SVGAGI. As DNA, the CDR3 is TGTGCCACGGGGGTTTCCTCCTACAATGAGCAGTTCTTC. Protein product: CATGVSSYNEQFF.

The rearrangement uses TRBV29-1 and TRBJ1-1; TRBD1 aligns across 7 bases. V lost 7 bases, J lost 5 bases, and 13 bases stayed unmatched. This CDR3 is built from 14 residues. Germline V lookup: CDR1 SQVTM, CDR2 ANQGSEA. CDR3 residues: CSGVEGALWTEAFF. The CDR3 DNA sequence: TGCAGCGGTGTGGAGGGGGCGCTATGGACTGAAGCTTTCTTT.

The chain carries TRBV6-2 or TRBV6-3 and TRBJ2-7, with D possibly matching TRBD1 (5 bases). Trimming removed 0 bases at V and 7 bases at J, with 16 bases between. Germline lookup yields CDR1 MNHEY and CDR2 SVGEGT. This CDR3 has 15 residues. The CDR3 spells CASSYSGQGGGEQYF. The CDR3, as DNA: TGTGCCAGCAGTTACTCTGGGCAGGGCGGTGGAGAGCAGTACTTC.

The rearrangement uses TRBV5-4 and TRBJ2-5, with D unclear. CDR3 length equals 14 residues. Trimming took 0 bases from V and 2 from J, leaving 8 bases between them. CDR1 and CDR2 (germline): SGHNT, YYREEE (reference sequence). Written as DNA, the CDR3 is TGTGCCAGCAGCTTGGCCGCCAGACAAGAGACCCAGTACTTC. Protein: CASSLAARQETQYF.

The chain uses TRBV5-1 and TRBJ2-5, with unresolved D. Trimming shortened V by 5 bases and J by 1 base, and 12 bases separated the two germline ends. The CDR3 runs 14 residues. Germline CDR1 is SGHRS and CDR2 is YFSETQ. CDR3 amino acids: CASRVPTGQETQYF. In DNA form, the CDR3 reads TGCGCCAGCAGGGTGCCGACGGGCCAAGAGACCCAGTACTTC.

CDR3 sequence (DNA): TGCGCCAGCAGCCAAGAAGCCGGACTGGGTAATCAGCCCCAGCATTTT. Amino acid sequence: CASSQEAGLGNQPQHF. The chain uses TRBV4-1 and TRBJ1-5; no definite D call. Trimming pared 0 bases from V and 4 bases from J, leaving 13 bases between. Germline loops: CDR1 MGHRA, CDR2 YSYEKL. The length of the CDR3 is 16 residues.

V and J are TRBV6-5 and TRBJ1-1, with 8 nucleotides matching TRBD1. From germline, CDR1 is MNHEY and CDR2 SVGAGI. The V gene end was trimmed by 5 bases and the J gene end by 6 bases; junction bases not matched to a gene: 5. This CDR3 is built from 13 residues. This CDR3 is CASSRQGRAEAFF. CDR3 DNA: TGTGCCAGCAGTCGACAGGGGAGGGCTGAAGCTTTCTTT.

The chain is built from TRBV18 and TRBJ1-2; tentative D call: TRBD1 (5 bases). The CDR3 has 14 amino acids. CDR1 and CDR2 from the germline V gene are KGHSH and LQKENI. Trimming took off 2 bases at V and 8 bases at J, with 15 bases between the two ends. The CDR3 loop is CASSPTGVDGGYTF. The CDR3 coding sequence is TGTGCCAGCTCACCAACAGGAGTTGATGGGGGCTACACCTTC. The full variable domain, rest sourced from reference TRBV18 and TRBJ1-2, is NAGVMQNPRHLVRRRGQEARLRCSPMKGHSHVYWYRQLPEEGLKFMVYLQKENIIDESGMPKERFSAEFPKEGPSILRIQQVVRGDSAAYFCASSPTGVDGGYTFGSGTRLTVV.

V is TRBV18 and J is TRBJ2-2; D is unclear. In germline, CDR1 is KGHSH, CDR2 LQKENI. The CDR3 contains 14 residues. V lost 0 bases, J lost 3 bases, and 5 bases lay in between. The DNA of the CDR3 is TGTGCCAGCTCACCACCGGTGGACACCGGGGAGCTGTTTTTT. Translated, it gives CASSPPVDTGELFF.